This T cell receptor (beta chain) was captured by sequencing in a study of T-cell memory formation after mild COVID-19. General observations from the study: Day 15 to 85 contractors were CD4/CD8 balanced; later expanders leaned CD4+.

By sample fraction, this clonotype is medium-sized. Its antigen is as yet unknown. TCRdb used MiXCR to reprocess the 5' RACE reads, holding one entry per CDR3 protein. The sample records under 35,000 distinct CDR3 sequences, roughly 16% being singletons. CDR3 length equals 16 residues. Germline CDR1 reads ENHRY; CDR2 reads SYGVKD. The germline V and J ends were trimmed by 4 bases and 0 bases, with 16 bases remaining between them. Sequenced input: PBMCs or a T cell subset sorted from them (not recorded which). The gene calls are TRBV10-3 and TRBJ2-7; TRBD1 or TRBD2 may be the D gene (6 bases each). The receptor was isolated from an adult who had mild COVID-19 (a few samples of this study predate the infection). Cell type and time point are not known. The DNA of the CDR3 is TGTGCCATCAGTGCCGCCCTGGGGGGCAACTCCTACGAGCAGTACTTC. This encodes CAISAALGGNSYEQYF.